This entry concerns a single T cell receptor beta chain. The antigen is undetermined. This entry belongs to a study of OX40 agonist ivuxolimab in advanced cancers. As for the study in general: The drug used for patients, ivuxolimab, was an agonistic anti-OX40 (CD134) antibody. Dosing consisted of intravenous ivuxolimab at 0.01 to 10 mg/kg every 2 weeks. Findings and caveats of the study: At 0.1-3.0 mg/kg, partial responders had clonal expansion among the lowest observed. At doses 0.1 to 3.0 mg/kg, CD4+ and CD8+ clones expanded.

The CDR3 has 13 residues. Germline V gene sequence: CDR1 KGHSH, CDR2 LQKENI. Deletions cut 3 bases from V and 5 bases from J, with 10 bases between. Clones were sequenced by immunoSEQ multiplex PCR, and TCRdb holds only the in-frame ones, with some missing. The table includes 8,500 to 11,000 clones, 77% detected once. This receptor was taken from an adult with an advanced solid tumor such as melanoma, head and neck, liver or kidney cancer. This chain uses TRBV18 with TRBJ2-5; D call uncertain. The source material was CD4+ or CD8+ T cells sorted from blood, sampled in a trial of the OX40 agonist ivuxolimab. The CDR3 region is CASSPPGRETQYF. For the CDR3, the DNA is TGTGCCAGCTCACCGCCTGGCCGGGAGACCCAGTACTTC.